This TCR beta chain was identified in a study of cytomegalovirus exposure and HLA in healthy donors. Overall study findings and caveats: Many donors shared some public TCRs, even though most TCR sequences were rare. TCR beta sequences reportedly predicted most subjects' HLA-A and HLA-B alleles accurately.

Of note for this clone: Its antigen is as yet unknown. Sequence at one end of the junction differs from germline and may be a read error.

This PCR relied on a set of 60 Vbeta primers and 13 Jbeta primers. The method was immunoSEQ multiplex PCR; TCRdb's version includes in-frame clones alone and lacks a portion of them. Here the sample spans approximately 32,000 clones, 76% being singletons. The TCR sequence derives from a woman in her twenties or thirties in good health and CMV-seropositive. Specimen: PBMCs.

CDR3 loop: CASRAGQGVNERFF. CDR3 sequence (DNA): TGTGCCAGCAGGGCCGGACAGGGGGTCAATGAGCGGTTCTTC. The chain has TRBV2 and TRBJ2-1; 10 positions match TRBD1. This CDR3 region has 14 residues. CDR1 is SNHLY, CDR2 FYNNEI, per germline.